This T cell receptor (beta chain) was profiled in a study of blood T cell repertoires in COVID-19. Turning to the study itself: Nucleic acid was either cDNA or gDNA, and it came from T cells, B-cell-depleted T cells, or PBMCs.

Germline loops: CDR1 LNHDA, CDR2 SQIVND (reference sequence). V lost 6 bases, J lost 0 bases, and 17 bases lay in between. The CDR3 covers 16 residues. Only in-frame clones appear in the TCRdb table, and some are missing; sequencing was by immunoSEQ multiplex PCR. Of approximately 100,000 clones in the sample, roughly nine tenths were seen once. The sequenced sample consisted of peripheral blood. The V and J genes are TRBV19 and TRBJ1-2; D may be TRBD1 (5 bases). The sequence came from a woman of 80 years or more with acute or convalescent COVID-19. CDR3 nucleotide sequence: TGTGCCAGTAGACTGGACACGACCCTTACTAACTATGGCTACACCTTC. Translating gives CASRLDTTLTNYGYTF.